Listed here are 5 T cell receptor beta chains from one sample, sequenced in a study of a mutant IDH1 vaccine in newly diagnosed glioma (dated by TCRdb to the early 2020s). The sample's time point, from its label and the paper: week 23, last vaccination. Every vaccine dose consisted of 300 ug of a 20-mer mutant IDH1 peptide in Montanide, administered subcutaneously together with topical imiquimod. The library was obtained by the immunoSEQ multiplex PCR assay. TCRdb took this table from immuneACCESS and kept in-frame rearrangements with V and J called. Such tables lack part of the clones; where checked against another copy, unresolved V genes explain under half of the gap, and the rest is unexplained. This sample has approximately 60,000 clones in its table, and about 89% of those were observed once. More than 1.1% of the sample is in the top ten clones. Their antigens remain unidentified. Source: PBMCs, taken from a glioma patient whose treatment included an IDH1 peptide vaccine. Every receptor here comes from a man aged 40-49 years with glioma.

CDR3 sequence (DNA): TGTGCCAGCAGTTACGGATCGGGGCAGCCCCAGCATTTT. The encoded protein is CASSYGSGQPQHF. The chain joins TRBV6-5 to TRBJ1-5, with D hard to call. V lost 2 bases and J 7 bases, leaving 9 bases between the germline ends. Germline V gene lookup returns CDR1 MNHEY and CDR2 SVGAGI. The CDR3 loop spans 13 amino acids.

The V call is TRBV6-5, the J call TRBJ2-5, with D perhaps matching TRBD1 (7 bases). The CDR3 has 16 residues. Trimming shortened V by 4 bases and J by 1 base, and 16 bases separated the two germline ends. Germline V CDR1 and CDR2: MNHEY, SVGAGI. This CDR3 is CASSFHRGTVQETQYF. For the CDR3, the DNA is TGTGCCAGCAGTTTCCATCGCGGGACAGTCCAAGAGACCCAGTACTTC.

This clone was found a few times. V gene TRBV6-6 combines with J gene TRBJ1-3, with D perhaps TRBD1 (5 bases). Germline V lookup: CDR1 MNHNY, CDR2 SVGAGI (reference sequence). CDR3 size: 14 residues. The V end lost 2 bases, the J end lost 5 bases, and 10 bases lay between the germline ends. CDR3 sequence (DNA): TGTGCCAGCAGTTACCGGGACGGCAGAAACACCATATATTTT. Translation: CASSYRDGRNTIYF.

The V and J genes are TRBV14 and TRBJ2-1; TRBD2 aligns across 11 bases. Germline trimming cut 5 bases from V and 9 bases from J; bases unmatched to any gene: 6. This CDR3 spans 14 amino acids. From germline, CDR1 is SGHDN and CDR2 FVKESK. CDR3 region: CASSLAGGRGEQFF. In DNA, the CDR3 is TGTGCCAGCAGCTTAGCGGGGGGGAGGGGTGAGCAGTTCTTC.

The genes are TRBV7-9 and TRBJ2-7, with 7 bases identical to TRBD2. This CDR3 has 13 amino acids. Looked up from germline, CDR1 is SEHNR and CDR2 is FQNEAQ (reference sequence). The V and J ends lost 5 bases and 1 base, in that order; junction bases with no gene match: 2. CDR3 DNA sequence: TGTGCCAGCAGCCCGGGACTATCCTACGAGCAGTACTTC. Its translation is CASSPGLSYEQYF.